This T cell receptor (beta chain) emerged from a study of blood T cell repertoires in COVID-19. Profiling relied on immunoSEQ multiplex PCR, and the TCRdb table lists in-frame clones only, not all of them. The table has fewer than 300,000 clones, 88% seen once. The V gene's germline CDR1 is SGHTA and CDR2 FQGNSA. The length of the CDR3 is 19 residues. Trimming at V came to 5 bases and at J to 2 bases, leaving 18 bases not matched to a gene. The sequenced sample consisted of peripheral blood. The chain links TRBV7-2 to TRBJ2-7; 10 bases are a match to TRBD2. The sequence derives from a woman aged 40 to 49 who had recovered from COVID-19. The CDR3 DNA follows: TGTGCCAGCAGCCACCCAGCAGCGGGAGGGCCGGGTGGGGCCTACGAGCAGTACTTC. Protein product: CASSHPAAGGPGGAYEQYF.